These T cell receptor beta chains were read from a single sample in a study of shared clonotypes between healthy human individuals. The method was immunoSEQ multiplex PCR; TCRdb's version includes in-frame clones alone and lacks a portion of them. This table has 1.6 million or so clones, more than 95% appearing once. Input material: naive CD4+ T cells sorted from blood. These receptors were taken from a man aged 30 to 39 in good health. Each CDR3 is given with its conserved first and last residue. Each record gives: V gene, D gene, clone size, J gene, CDR3 protein, CDR3 DNA. The D gene is left open where the match is weak. Some rows mark clone size as missing; the rest say once, few, many or name a class of expanded clone.

TRBV27	.	.	TRBJ1-5	CASSPRPDSYSNQPQHF	TGTGCCAGCAGTCCACGCCCGGACAGTTATAGCAATCAGCCCCAGCATTTT
TRBV15	.	.	TRBJ2-3	CATSRRDSTDTQYF	TGTGCCACCAGCAGGAGGGACTCCACAGATACGCAGTATTTT
TRBV18	TRBD2	.	TRBJ2-1	CASSPKPTSGIVSSYNEQFF	TGTGCCAGCTCACCGAAACCTACTAGCGGGATAGTTAGCTCCTACAATGAGCAGTTCTTC
TRBV7-6	TRBD2	.	TRBJ2-7	CASSSLAGGSYEQYF	TGTGCCAGCAGCTCCTTAGCGGGAGGTTCCTACGAGCAGTACTTC
TRBV5-1	.	.	TRBJ2-1	CASSLEIGLVPYNEQFF	TGCGCCAGCAGCTTGGAGATCGGGCTAGTCCCCTACAATGAGCAGTTCTTC
TRBV7-8	TRBD2	.	TRBJ2-7	CASSLARASGTPNYYEQYF	TGTGCCAGCAGCTTAGCTAGGGCTAGCGGGACCCCAAATTACTACGAGCAGTACTTC
TRBV6-1	.	.	TRBJ1-2	CASSAQPDSNYGYTF	TGTGCCAGCAGTGCCCAACCAGACTCAAACTATGGCTACACCTTC
TRBV7-8	TRBD2	.	TRBJ2-5	CASSLIGFVAGGLQETQYF	TGTGCCAGCAGCTTAATTGGTTTCGTGGCGGGAGGGCTCCAAGAGACCCAGTACTTC
TRBV28	.	.	TRBJ2-3	CASGLVTDTQYF	TGTGCCAGCGGGTTAGTCACAGATACGCAGTATTTT
TRBV9	TRBD1	.	TRBJ2-1	CASSQGPTGFNEQFF	TGTGCCAGCAGCCAAGGTCCGACAGGGTTCAATGAGCAGTTCTTC
TRBV6-6	TRBD1	.	TRBJ1-1	CASSQGAVVRTEAFF	TGTGCCAGCAGCCAGGGGGCAGTAGTACGCACTGAAGCTTTCTTT
TRBV4-1	.	.	TRBJ2-3	CASSQEPSSGRDTQYF	TGCGCCAGCAGCCAAGAGCCCTCCAGCGGGCGGGATACGCAGTATTTT
TRBV7-9	.	.	TRBJ2-7	CASSLALTGKEYQYF	TGTGCCAGCAGCTTAGCTTTGACAGGAAAGGAGTATCAGTACTTC
TRBV6-1	.	.	TRBJ2-7	CASSVTASYEQYF	TGTGCCAGCAGTGTAACAGCTTCCTACGAGCAGTACTTC
TRBV7-9	.	.	TRBJ2-1	CACRTGVYNEQFF	TGTGCCTGTAGAACGGGGGTTTACAATGAGCAGTTCTTC
TRBV6-1	TRBD1	.	TRBJ1-5	CASTITGARQPQHF	TGTGCCAGCACCATTACAGGGGCGCGTCAGCCCCAGCATTTT
TRBV11-2	.	.	TRBJ2-7	CASSSLRGRLYEQYF	TGTGCCAGCAGCTCTCTTAGGGGCAGACTCTACGAGCAGTACTTC
TRBV9	TRBD1	.	TRBJ2-7	CASSVGDSTYEQYF	TGTGCCAGCAGCGTAGGGGACAGTACCTACGAGCAGTACTTC
TRBV27	.	.	TRBJ2-5	CASSFFGAPQETQYF	TGTGCCAGCAGTTTTTTTGGGGCCCCTCAAGAGACCCAGTACTTC
TRBV6-4	TRBD1	.	TRBJ2-1	CASSQQGVGSGGNEQFF	TGTGCCAGCAGTCAGCAGGGGGTAGGTAGTGGCGGCAATGAGCAGTTCTTC
TRBV28	.	.	TRBJ1-5	CASSSKLRGHQPQHF	TGTGCCAGCAGTTCCAAGTTGAGGGGACATCAGCCCCAGCATTTT
TRBV5-1	.	.	TRBJ1-2	CASYGNTTATGSNYGYTF	TGCGCCAGCTATGGTAATACTACGGCGACGGGTTCTAACTATGGCTACACCTTC
TRBV15	.	.	TRBJ1-2	CATSRRRDGYTF	TGTGCCACCAGCAGAAGGAGGGATGGCTACACCTTC
TRBV9	.	.	TRBJ1-2	CASSGAGDGYTF	TGTGCCAGCAGCGGCGCCGGGGATGGCTACACCTTC
TRBV5-6	.	.	TRBJ2-1	CASSLAVGVSYNEQFF	TGTGCCAGCAGCTTGGCCGTGGGAGTCAGCTACAATGAGCAGTTCTTC
TRBV5-1	.	.	TRBJ1-2	CASSPSSETAYGYTF	TGCGCCAGCAGCCCTAGTAGCGAGACTGCCTATGGCTACACCTTC
TRBV7-9	.	.	TRBJ2-3	CASSVVGSTDTQYF	TGTGCCAGCAGCGTGGTGGGAAGCACAGATACGCAGTATTTT
TRBV11-3	.	.	TRBJ2-7	CASSLESSYEQYF	TGTGCCAGCAGCTTAGAAAGCTCCTACGAGCAGTACTTC
TRBV5-1	.	.	TRBJ1-1	CASSLGETNTEAFF	TGCGCCAGCAGCCTAGGGGAGACGAACACTGAAGCTTTCTTT
TRBV4-2	TRBD1	once	TRBJ2-7	CASSQAVRDSEQYF	TGTGCCAGCAGCCAAGCCGTCCGGGACAGCGAGCAGTACTTC
TRBV5-4	TRBD1	.	TRBJ1-4	CASSSSGGPDF	TGTGCCAGCAGCTCCTCAGGGGGCCCCGATTTT
TRBV6-4	.	.	TRBJ2-3	CAAKAVKGVVVRTDTQYF	TGTGCTGCCAAAGCGGTCAAGGGGGTAGTAGTTCGGACAGATACGCAGTATTTT
TRBV7-3	TRBD1	.	TRBJ2-7	CASRQGGDEQYF	TGTGCCAGCCGACAGGGTGGAGACGAGCAGTACTTC
TRBV5-5	.	.	TRBJ2-7	CASSLRERYEQYF	TGTGCCAGCAGCTTGAGAGAGCGCTACGAGCAGTACTTC
TRBV28	.	.	TRBJ1-5	CASSFGVHQPQHF	TGTGCCAGCAGTTTTGGGGTGCATCAGCCCCAGCATTTT
TRBV30	TRBD2	once	TRBJ2-1	CASSPLAGSYNEQFF	TGTGCCTCCTCCCCCCTAGCGGGTTCCTACAATGAGCAGTTCTTC
TRBV28	TRBD2	.	TRBJ2-1	CAIGLAGNEQFF	TGTGCCATCGGACTAGCGGGTAATGAGCAGTTCTTC
TRBV19	TRBD2	.	TRBJ2-1	CASRRPGLAGYNEQFF	TGTGCCAGTAGGCGACCGGGACTAGCGGGCTACAATGAGCAGTTCTTC
TRBV15	TRBD1	.	TRBJ2-7	CATSTWGTGSYEQYF	TGTGCCACCAGCACTTGGGGGACAGGGTCCTACGAGCAGTACTTC
TRBV2	TRBD2	.	TRBJ2-7	CASSALAGYNEQYF	TGTGCCAGCAGTGCACTAGCGGGTTACAACGAGCAGTACTTC
TRBV5-1	TRBD1	.	TRBJ2-7	CASSLYSGGPHGEQYF	TGCGCCAGCAGCTTGTACTCAGGGGGCCCCCACGGCGAGCAGTACTTC
TRBV9	.	.	TRBJ2-1	CASSVDRQNSYNEQFF	TGTGCCAGCAGCGTAGACCGACAGAACTCCTACAATGAGCAGTTCTTC
TRBV19	TRBD2	once	TRBJ2-1	CASSKGWASGNLNEQFF	TGTGCCAGTAGTAAGGGGTGGGCTAGCGGGAACCTCAATGAGCAGTTCTTC
TRBV27	.	few	TRBJ1-2	CASSRRGGRDGYTF	TGTGCCAGCAGCCGACGGGGGGGGCGCGATGGCTACACCTTC
TRBV20-1	.	.	TRBJ2-7	CSASAYEQYF	TGCAGTGCTAGCGCCTACGAGCAGTACTTC
TRBV9	TRBD1	.	TRBJ1-1	CASSVDTGDTEAFF	TGTGCCAGCAGCGTAGATACAGGGGACACTGAAGCTTTCTTT
TRBV18	.	.	TRBJ2-7	CASSPPWGTNAYEQYF	TGTGCCAGCTCACCACCGTGGGGGACAAATGCCTACGAGCAGTACTTC
TRBV5-4	.	few	TRBJ2-3	CASSPRTTSTDTQYF	TGTGCCAGCAGCCCACGGACGACAAGCACAGATACGCAGTATTTT
TRBV15	.	.	TRBJ2-1	CATSRDRTNYNEQFF	TGTGCCACCAGCAGAGATCGGACGAACTACAATGAGCAGTTCTTC
TRBV27	.	.	TRBJ2-7	CASSLRQEAHYEQYF	TGTGCCAGCAGTCTAAGACAGGAAGCACACTACGAGCAGTACTTC
TRBV7-6	.	.	TRBJ2-7	CASSPRPGTGSYEQYF	TGTGCCAGCAGCCCCCGGCCTGGGACCGGGTCCTACGAGCAGTACTTC
TRBV9	.	.	TRBJ1-1	CASSSGLILNTEAFF	TGTGCCAGCAGCTCGGGTCTAATCCTGAACACTGAAGCTTTCTTT
TRBV7-9	.	.	TRBJ2-3	CASSLDGDTQYF	TGTGCCAGCAGCTTAGATGGAGATACGCAGTATTTT
TRBV28	.	.	TRBJ2-6	CASSWSGANVLTF	TGTGCCAGCAGTTGGTCTGGGGCCAACGTCCTGACTTTC
TRBV7-9	.	.	TRBJ1-4	CASRPTGTSEKLFF	TGTGCCAGCAGACCCACAGGGACCAGCGAAAAACTGTTTTTT
TRBV6-5	TRBD2	.	TRBJ2-5	CASSYSGLGHPETQYF	TGTGCCAGCAGTTACTCGGGACTAGGGCATCCAGAGACCCAGTACTTC
TRBV6-5	TRBD1	.	TRBJ2-7	CASSFGTGERYEQYF	TGTGCCAGCAGTTTCGGGACAGGGGAAAGATACGAGCAGTACTTC